This TCR beta chain is from a study of low-dose radiotherapy and immunotherapy resistance in tumors. Study context: On an every-two-weeks schedule, patients received intravenous nivolumab 240 mg, along with ipilimumab 1 mg/kg every six weeks.

Noted time point: after trial treatment. The sample's treatment: LDRT plus nivolumab, ipilimumab, low-dose cyclophosphamide and aspirin (RACIN trial). Along with nivolumab and ipilimumab, donors received aspirin, low-dose cyclophosphamide and low-dose radiotherapy. Patients who could take part had advanced solid tumors with no tumor-infiltrating lymphocytes. Germline loops: CDR1 SGHVS, CDR2 FQNEAQ. V lost 7 bases and J lost 4; bases outside the gene matches: 13. CDR3 length equals 18 residues. Covering alpha and beta chains, TRAV- and TRBV-specific primers were used for the first-strand cDNA. TCR amplification used about 18 PCR cycles, a constant-region primer and a V-primer adapter. The authors amplified isolated mRNA by in vitro transcription. TCRdb ran MiXCR on the reads and lists one entry per CDR3 protein. The sample lists some 46,000 distinct CDR3 sequences; less than 30% were seen once. This clonotype came up once.

The TCR comes from a male donor with prostate cancer. V gene TRBV7-8 combines with J gene TRBJ2-2, with TRBD2 matching over 12 bases. The input for sequencing was PBMCs, taken after low-dose radiotherapy plus immunotherapy. The CDR3 here is CASILSTSGSPVTGELFF. The DNA of the CDR3 is TGTGCCAGCATCCTCTCGACTAGCGGGAGCCCCGTCACCGGGGAGCTGTTTTTT.